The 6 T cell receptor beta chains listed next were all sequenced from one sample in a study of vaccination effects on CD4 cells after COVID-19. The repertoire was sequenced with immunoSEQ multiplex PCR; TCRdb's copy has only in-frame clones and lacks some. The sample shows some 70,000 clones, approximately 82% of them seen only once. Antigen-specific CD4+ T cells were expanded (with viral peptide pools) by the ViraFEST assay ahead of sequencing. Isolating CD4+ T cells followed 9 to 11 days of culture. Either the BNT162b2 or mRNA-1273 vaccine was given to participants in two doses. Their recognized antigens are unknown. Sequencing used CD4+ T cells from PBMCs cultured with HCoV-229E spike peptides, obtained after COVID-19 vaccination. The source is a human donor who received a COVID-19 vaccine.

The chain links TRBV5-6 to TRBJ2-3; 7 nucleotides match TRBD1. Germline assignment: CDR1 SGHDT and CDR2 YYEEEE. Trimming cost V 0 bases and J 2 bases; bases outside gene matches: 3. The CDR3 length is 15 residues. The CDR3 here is CASSLDRGATDTQYF. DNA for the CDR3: TGTGCCAGCAGCTTGGACAGGGGAGCCACAGATACGCAGTATTTT.

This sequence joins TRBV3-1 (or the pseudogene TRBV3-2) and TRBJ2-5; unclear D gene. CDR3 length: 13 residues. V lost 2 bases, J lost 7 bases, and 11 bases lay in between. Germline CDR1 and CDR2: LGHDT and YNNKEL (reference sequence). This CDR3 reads CASSQFAEATQYF. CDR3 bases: TGTGCCAGCAGCCAATTTGCTGAGGCGACCCAGTACTTC.

The CDR3 loop reads CASSQDVGGGAPDTQYF. CDR3 DNA sequence: TGTGCCAGCAGCCAAGATGTGGGCGGGGGGGCTCCAGATACGCAGTATTTT. The chain combines TRBV3-1 (or the pseudogene TRBV3-2) with TRBJ2-3; 9 bases match TRBD2. There are 17 residues in the CDR3. After removal of 0 bases from V and 4 bases from J, the junction contained 8 bases not matched to a gene. Germline CDR1 LGHDT, CDR2 YNNKEL (reference sequence).

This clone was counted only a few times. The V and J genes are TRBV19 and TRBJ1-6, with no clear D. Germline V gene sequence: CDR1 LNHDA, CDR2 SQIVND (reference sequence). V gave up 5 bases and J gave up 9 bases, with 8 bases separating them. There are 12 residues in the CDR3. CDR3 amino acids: CASSAPSSPLHF. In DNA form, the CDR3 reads TGTGCCAGTAGTGCCCCCAGTTCACCCCTCCACTTT. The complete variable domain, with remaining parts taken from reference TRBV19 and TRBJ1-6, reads DGGITQSPKYLFRKEGQNVTLSCEQNLNHDAMYWYRQDPGQGLRLIYYSQIVNDFQKGDIAEGYSVSREKKESFPLTVTSAQKNPTAFYLCASSAPSSPLHFGNGTRLTVT.

The CDR3 spells CASSHTTSTGELFF. CDR3 DNA: TGTGCCAGCAGCCACACGACGAGCACCGGGGAGCTGTTTTTT. The chain joins TRBV4-2 to TRBJ2-2; D ambiguous. Trimming removed 3 bases at V and 4 bases at J, with 9 bases between. Per germline, CDR1 LGHNA and CDR2 YNFKEQ. The CDR3 runs 14 residues.

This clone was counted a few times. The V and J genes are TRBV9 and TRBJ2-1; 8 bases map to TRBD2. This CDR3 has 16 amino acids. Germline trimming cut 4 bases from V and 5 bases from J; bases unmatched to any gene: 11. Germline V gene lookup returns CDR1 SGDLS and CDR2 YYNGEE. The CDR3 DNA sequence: TGTGCCAGCAGCTTTCGGGGGGGCAGTGCAGACAATGAGCAGTTCTTC. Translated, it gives CASSFRGGSADNEQFF.